Listed below are T cell receptor beta chains from one sample, sequenced in a study of identical twins. TCRdb ran MiXCR on the 5' RACE reads and lists one entry per CDR3 protein. The repertoire includes 300,000 to 400,000 distinct CDR3 sequences, approximately 8.7% of them detected once, and approximately 9.3% sits in the top ten. Source material: naive T cells sorted from blood. These receptor sequences come from a woman aged 45-65 years in good health. The CDR3 runs from the conserved cysteine through the conserved F or W. A D gene is named only where the DNA matches it firmly. Part of the rows lack a size; the others show once, few, many or a class for expanded clones.

D,V,J,size,DNA,CDR3
NA,TRBV5-1,TRBJ1-5,many,TGCGCCAGCAGCCCAGCACCCACACGCGATCAGCCCCAGCATTTT,CASSPAPTRDQPQHF
TRBD2,TRBV3-1,TRBJ2-1,few,TGTGCCAGCAGCACTCTAGCGGGAGGGCCGAATGAGCAGTTCTTC,CASSTLAGGPNEQFF
NA,TRBV5-1,TRBJ1-2,few,TGCGCCAGCAGCTCCTCCGGGGAAAACTATGGCTACACCTTC,CASSSSGENYGYTF
NA,TRBV7-9,TRBJ1-1,many,TGTGCCAGCAGCTTGGAGGGGCTTGAAGCTTTCTTT,CASSLEGLEAFF
NA,TRBV4-1,TRBJ2-4,few,TGCGCCAGCAGCCAGGGCCGAGGGGACGGACGACGAGCCAAAAACATTCAGTACTTC,CASSQGRGDGRRAKNIQYF
NA,TRBV3-1,TRBJ1-1,many,TGTGCCAGCAGCCCAGTTGGGGCTTGGACTGAAGCTTTCTTT,CASSPVGAWTEAFF
TRBD2,TRBV7-9,TRBJ2-1,NA,TGTGCCAGCAGCTTAGTGCCGCTAGCGGCAGAATACAATGAGCAGTTCTTC,CASSLVPLAAEYNEQFF
NA,TRBV30,TRBJ1-2,NA,TGTGCCTCCGAGCCGGGGGCAGGTGGCTACACCTTC,CASEPGAGGYTF
NA,TRBV4-2,TRBJ1-3,many,TGTGCCAGCAGCCAAGAGAGTAGGCACGAGAGAAACACCATATATTTT,CASSQESRHERNTIYF
NA,TRBV5-1,TRBJ1-1,many,TGCGCCAGCACGGAGACAACGAACACTGAAGCTTTCTTT,CASTETTNTEAFF
TRBD1,TRBV20-1,TRBJ1-6,many,TGCAGTGCTTCTTCCGGACAGGGTAAAAATTCACCCCTCCACTTT,CSASSGQGKNSPLHF
NA,TRBV12-3/TRBV12-4,TRBJ2-1,NA,TGTGCCAGCAGCGGTGCCGGGAGTTCAAGGGACAATGAGCAGTTCTTC,CASSGAGSSRDNEQFF
TRBD2,TRBV20-1,TRBJ2-4,few,TGCAGTGCTCGAGGAGGACTAGCGGGAGGCGGGGGCAAAAACATTCAGTACTTC,CSARGGLAGGGGKNIQYF